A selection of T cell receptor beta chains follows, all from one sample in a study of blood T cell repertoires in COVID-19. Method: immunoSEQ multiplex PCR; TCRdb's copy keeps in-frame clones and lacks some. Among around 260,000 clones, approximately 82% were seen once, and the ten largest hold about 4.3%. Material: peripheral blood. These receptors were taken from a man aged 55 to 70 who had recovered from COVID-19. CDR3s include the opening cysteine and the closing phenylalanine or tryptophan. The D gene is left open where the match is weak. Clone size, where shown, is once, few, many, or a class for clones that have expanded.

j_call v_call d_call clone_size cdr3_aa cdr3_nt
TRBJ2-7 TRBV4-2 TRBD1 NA CASSPGQGGYHEQYF TGTGCCAGCAGCCCGGGACAGGGAGGGTACCACGAGCAGTACTTC
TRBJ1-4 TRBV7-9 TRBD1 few CASSLAGQGGNEKLFF TGTGCCAGCAGCTTAGCAGGACAGGGCGGTAATGAAAAACTGTTTTTT
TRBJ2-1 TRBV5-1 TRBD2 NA CASSQLAGGPYEQFF TGCGCCAGCAGCCAACTAGCGGGGGGGCCCTATGAGCAGTTCTTC
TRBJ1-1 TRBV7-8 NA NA CASSFTGLGTEAFF TGTGCCAGCAGCTTCACGGGTCTGGGCACTGAAGCTTTCTTT
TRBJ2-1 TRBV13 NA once CASSLGTLNEQFF TGTGCCAGCAGCCTGGGGACACTCAATGAGCAGTTCTTC
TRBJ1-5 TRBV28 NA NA CASSLVSNQPQHF TGTGCCAGCAGTTTAGTAAGCAATCAGCCCCAGCATTTT
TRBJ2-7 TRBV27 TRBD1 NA CASRGTGVSYEQYF TGTGCCAGCAGAGGGACAGGGGTTTCCTACGAGCAGTACTTC
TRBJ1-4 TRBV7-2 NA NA CASSLGGTTNEKLFF TGTGCCAGCAGCTTGGGCGGGACAACTAATGAAAAACTGTTTTTT
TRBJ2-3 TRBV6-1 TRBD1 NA CASSHGQVNTDTQYF TGTGCCAGCAGCCACGGACAGGTTAACACAGATACGCAGTATTTT
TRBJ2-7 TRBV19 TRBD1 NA CASSQGGQGYYEQYF TGTGCCAGTAGTCAAGGGGGACAGGGCTACTACGAGCAGTACTTC
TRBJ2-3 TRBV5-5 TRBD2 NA CASSLRGLAGGTDTQYF TGTGCCAGCAGCTTGCGGGGACTAGCGGGGGGCACAGATACGCAGTATTTT
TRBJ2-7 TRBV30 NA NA CAWSVHQGSFREQYF TGTGCCTGGAGTGTACATCAGGGTTCGTTCCGCGAGCAGTACTTC
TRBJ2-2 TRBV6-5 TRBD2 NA CASRVLAGSSGELFF TGTGCCAGCAGGGTCCTAGCGGGGTCTTCCGGGGAGCTGTTTTTT
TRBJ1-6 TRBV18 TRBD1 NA CASSQDRLNSPLHF TGTGCCAGCTCACAGGACAGGCTGAATTCACCCCTCCACTTT
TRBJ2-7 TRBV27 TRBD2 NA CASSLRLAGDIVEQYF TGTGCCAGCAGTTTGCGACTAGCGGGAGATATCGTCGAGCAGTACTTC
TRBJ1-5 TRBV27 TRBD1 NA CASRGTGAGQPQHF TGTGCCAGCAGGGGGACAGGGGCGGGTCAGCCCCAGCATTTT